Listed below are T cell receptor beta chains from one sample, sequenced in a study of shared clonotypes between healthy human individuals. Method: immunoSEQ multiplex PCR; TCRdb's copy keeps in-frame clones and lacks some. This sample yields millions of clones, of which roughly nine tenths are seen a single time; over 0.12% belongs to the top ten. The sequencing input was naive CD4+ T cells sorted from blood. The receptors stem from a man in his late teens or twenties in good health. CDR3s include the opening cysteine and the closing phenylalanine or tryptophan. A D gene is named only where the DNA matches it firmly. Rows may omit the clone size; those that give it use once, few, many or a size class.

CDR3 length	clone size	V gene	J gene	D gene	CDR3 DNA	CDR3 protein
15	few	TRBV11-2	TRBJ1-5	-	TGTGCCAGCAGCCTAACAGGTTATAGCAATCAGCCCCAGCATTTT	CASSLTGYSNQPQHF
12	-	TRBV7-2	TRBJ2-7	-	TGTGCCAGCAGCTTCGTGCGGGGCGAGCAGTACTTC	CASSFVRGEQYF
14	-	TRBV5-1	TRBJ2-5	-	TGCGCCAGCAGTGGGCAAACCCAGCTAGAGACCCAGTACTTC	CASSGQTQLETQYF
14	-	TRBV2	TRBJ1-1	-	TGTGCCAGCAGTGAAGCGCACGGGGTCACTGAAGCTTTCTTT	CASSEAHGVTEAFF
16	-	TRBV4-1	TRBJ1-6	-	TGCGCCAGCAGCCAAGAAACAGGGCCGTATAATTCACCCCTCCACTTT	CASSQETGPYNSPLHF
15	-	TRBV6-1	TRBJ1-4	-	TGTGCCAGCAGTGAAAGGAGAAGTGCTAATGAAAAACTGTTTTTT	CASSERRSANEKLFF
12	once	TRBV18	TRBJ1-4	-	TGTGCCAGCTCAACCGGGACCGGGGAACTGTTTTTT	CASSTGTGELFF
12	once	TRBV10-3	TRBJ1-5	-	TGTGCCATCTCCACAATGGATCAGCCCCAGCATTTT	CAISTMDQPQHF
16	once	TRBV30	TRBJ1-4	-	TGTGCTTCGGGGGTTGGTCCTTCCCTCTCTAATGAAAAACTGTTTTTT	CASGVGPSLSNEKLFF
16	once	TRBV10-2	TRBJ2-3	TRBD2	TGCGCCAGCAGTCCTGGACTAGCGGGGGGTCCAGATACGCAGTATTTT	CASSPGLAGGPDTQYF
17	-	TRBV11-3	TRBJ2-1	TRBD2	TGTGCCAGCAGCCAAAGACAGGGACTAGCGGGAAACAATGAGCAGTTCTTC	CASSQRQGLAGNNEQFF
13	few	TRBV6-4	TRBJ1-6	-	TGTGCCAGCAGTGGGGCGCCCAATTCACCCCTCCACTTT	CASSGAPNSPLHF
16	-	TRBV4-3	TRBJ2-3	-	TGCGCCAGCAGCCAAAATTCCGGGAAACCATTGGATACGCAGTATTTT	CASSQNSGKPLDTQYF
14	-	TRBV7-2	TRBJ1-4	-	TGTGCCAGCAGCCCCCAAGGGGTCGGTGAAAAACTGTTTTTT	CASSPQGVGEKLFF
14	-	TRBV7-2	TRBJ2-2	-	TGTGCCAGCAGCTTAGAGCCTGCGGCGGGGGAGCTGTTTTTT	CASSLEPAAGELFF
16	once	TRBV9	TRBJ1-2	TRBD1	TGTGCCAGCAGCGTAGATAACAGGGGCACATTGGAAGGCTACACCTTC	CASSVDNRGTLEGYTF
11	-	TRBV30	TRBJ2-7	-	TGTGCCTGGCACACCAAGGGTCGGGGGTACTTC	CAWHTKGRGYF
16	-	TRBV4-1	TRBJ2-1	-	TGCGCCAGCAGCCAAGCAGGAAGGAGCTCCTACAATGAGCAGTTCTTC	CASSQAGRSSYNEQFF
15	-	TRBV6-5	TRBJ2-2	-	TGTGCCAGCAGTTACTCACGCTGGAACACCGGGGAGCTGTTTTTT	CASSYSRWNTGELFF
15	-	TRBV9	TRBJ2-7	-	TGTGCCAGCAGCTACGGGCTGGACGAAACCTACGAGCAGTACTTC	CASSYGLDETYEQYF
15	-	TRBV2	TRBJ1-1	TRBD1	TGTGCCAGCACCGAAACGGACAGGGGTCGGACTGAAGCTTTCTTT	CASTETDRGRTEAFF
14	-	TRBV6-5	TRBJ1-2	-	TGTGCCAGCAGTCGGGGATTAGCTAACTATGGCTACACCTTC	CASSRGLANYGYTF
14	-	TRBV29-1	TRBJ2-1	TRBD2	TGCAGCTCTATCCATGGGGGACTAGGCAATGAGCAGTTCTTC	CSSIHGGLGNEQFF
14	few	TRBV30	TRBJ2-3	-	TGTGCCTGGAGTCTTAAGGGGGTCACAGATACGCAGTATTTT	CAWSLKGVTDTQYF
12	-	TRBV28	TRBJ1-2	-	TGTGCCAGCAGTGCCCCGACCTATGGCTACACCTTC	CASSAPTYGYTF
16	-	TRBV7-8	TRBJ2-7	TRBD1	TGTGCCAGCAGCTTAGCGGCAACAGGGGTCAACTACGAGCAGTACTTC	CASSLAATGVNYEQYF
14	-	TRBV10-3	TRBJ2-5	-	TGTGCCATCAGTTTAACAGGACTCCAAGAGACCCAGTACTTC	CAISLTGLQETQYF
14	-	TRBV9	TRBJ1-2	-	TGTGCCAGCAGCACCCCGCCAGGTTTCTACGGCTACACCTTC	CASSTPPGFYGYTF
13	-	TRBV29-1	TRBJ2-7	-	TGCAGCGTTGAAGATCTTTCAGGGCGGGGGCAGTACTTC	CSVEDLSGRGQYF
14	-	TRBV18	TRBJ1-2	-	TGTGCCAGCTCAGATACCGGGCTGCGCTATGGCTACACCTTC	CASSDTGLRYGYTF
14	-	TRBV9	TRBJ2-3	-	TGTGCCAGCAGCGTAGTTGGTAGCACAGATACGCAGTATTTT	CASSVVGSTDTQYF
16	-	TRBV4-1	TRBJ1-4	-	TGCGCCAGCAGCCAAACCAGAGGGGGATCTAATGAAAAACTGTTTTTT	CASSQTRGGSNEKLFF